This T cell receptor (beta chain) was obtained from a study of T cell responses to AZD1222 COVID-19 vaccine. General study points: Sampled repertoires all dated from after the peak T cell response. The study found vaccine-associated CD4 TCRs spanning spike, dominant at 160-218 and 743-854. Close to half of all spike-specific TCRs reportedly target regions of the variants that are unmutated. Among the donors, most were white British and more were female, and clonal diversity was possibly underestimated.

Repertoires were generated with immunoSEQ multiplex PCR, while TCRdb's copy carries only in-frame clones and drops some. The table has 130,000 to 150,000 clones, about nine tenths seen once. Worth noting for this clone: Its antigen remains unknown.

The CDR3 is 14 residues long. This TCR was recovered from an adult who received the AZD1222 COVID-19 vaccine. The J gene is TRBJ2-7, the V gene TRBV12-2; the D call in the table, TRBD2, was not verified against the DNA. TRBV12-2 is labeled a pseudogene. Source: peripheral blood, taken 28 days after the second AZD1222 dose. For the CDR3, the DNA is TGTGCAAGTCGCTTCGGGGGTCTGGAGTACGAGCAGTACTTC. Translation: CASRFGGLEYEQYF.